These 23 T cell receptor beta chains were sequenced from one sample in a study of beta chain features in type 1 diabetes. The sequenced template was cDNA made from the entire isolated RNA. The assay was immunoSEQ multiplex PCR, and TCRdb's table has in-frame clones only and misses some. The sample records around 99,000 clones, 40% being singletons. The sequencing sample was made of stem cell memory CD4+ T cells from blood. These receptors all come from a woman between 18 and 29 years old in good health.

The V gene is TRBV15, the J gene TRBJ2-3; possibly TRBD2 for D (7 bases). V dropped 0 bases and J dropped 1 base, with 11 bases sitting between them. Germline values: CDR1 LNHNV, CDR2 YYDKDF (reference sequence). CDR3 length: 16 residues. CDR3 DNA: TGTGCCACCAGCAGAGAAGGGGGACTACGCACAGATACGCAGTATTTT. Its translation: CATSREGGLRTDTQYF.

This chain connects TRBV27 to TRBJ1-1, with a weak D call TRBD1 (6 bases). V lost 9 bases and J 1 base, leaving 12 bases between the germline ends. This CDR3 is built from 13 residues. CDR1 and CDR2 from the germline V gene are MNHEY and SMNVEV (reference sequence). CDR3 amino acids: CASLQGANTEAFF. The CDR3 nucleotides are TGTGCCAGTTTACAGGGAGCGAACACTGAAGCTTTCTTT.

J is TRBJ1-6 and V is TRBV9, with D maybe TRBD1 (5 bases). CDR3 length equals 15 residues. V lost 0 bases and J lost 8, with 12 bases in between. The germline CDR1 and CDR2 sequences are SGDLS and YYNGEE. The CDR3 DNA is TGTGCCAGCAGCGTAGGGGGGGAAGTTTATTCACCCCTCCACTTT. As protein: CASSVGGEVYSPLHF.

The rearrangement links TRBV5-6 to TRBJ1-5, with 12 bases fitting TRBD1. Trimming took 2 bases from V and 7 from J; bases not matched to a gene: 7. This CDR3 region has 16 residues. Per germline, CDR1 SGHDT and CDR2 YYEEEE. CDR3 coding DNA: TGTGCCAGCAGCTTCGGGGGGACAGGGGGCGTGCAGCCCCAGCATTTT. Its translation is CASSFGGTGGVQPQHF. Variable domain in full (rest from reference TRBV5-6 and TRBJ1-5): DAGVTQSPTHLIKTRGQQVTLRCSPKSGHDTVSWYQQALGQGPQFIFQYYEEEERQRGNFPDRFSGHQFPNYSSELNVNALLLGDSALYLCASSFGGTGGVQPQHFGDGTRLSIL.

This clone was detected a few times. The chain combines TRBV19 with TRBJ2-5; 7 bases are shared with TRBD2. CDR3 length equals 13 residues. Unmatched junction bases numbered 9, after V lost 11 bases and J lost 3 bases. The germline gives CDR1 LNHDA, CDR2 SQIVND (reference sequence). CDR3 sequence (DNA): TGTGCCGCTGGGAGGGTGACCGAAGAGACCCAGTACTTC. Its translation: CAAGRVTEETQYF.

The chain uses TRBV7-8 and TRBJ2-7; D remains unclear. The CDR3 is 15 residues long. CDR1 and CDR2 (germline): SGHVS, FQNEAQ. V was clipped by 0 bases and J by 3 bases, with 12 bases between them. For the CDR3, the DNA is TGTGCCAGCAGCTTAGCGCGGAGCCCAGACTACGAGCAGTACTTC. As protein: CASSLARSPDYEQYF.

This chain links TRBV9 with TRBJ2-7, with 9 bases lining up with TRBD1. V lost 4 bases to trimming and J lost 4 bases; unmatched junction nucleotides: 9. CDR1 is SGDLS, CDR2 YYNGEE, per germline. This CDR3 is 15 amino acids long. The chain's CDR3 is CASSFGTGILYEQYF. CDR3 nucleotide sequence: TGTGCCAGCAGCTTCGGGACAGGGATCCTGTACGAGCAGTACTTC.

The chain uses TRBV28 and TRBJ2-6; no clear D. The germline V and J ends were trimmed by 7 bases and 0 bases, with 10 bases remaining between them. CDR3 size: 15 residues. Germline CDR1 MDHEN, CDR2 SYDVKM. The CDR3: CASNSQSSGANVLTF. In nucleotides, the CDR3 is TGTGCCAGCAACAGCCAGAGCTCTGGGGCCAACGTCCTGACTTTC.

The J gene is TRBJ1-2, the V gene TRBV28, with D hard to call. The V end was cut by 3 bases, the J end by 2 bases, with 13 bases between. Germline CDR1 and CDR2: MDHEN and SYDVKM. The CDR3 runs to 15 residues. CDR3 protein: CASSFYLRMNYGYTF. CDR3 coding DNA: TGTGCCAGCAGTTTTTACCTCAGGATGAACTATGGCTACACCTTC.

This chain's CDR3 is CASSITSGRYNEQFF. Here the CDR3 DNA reads TGTGCCAGTAGTATTACTAGCGGGCGCTACAATGAGCAGTTCTTC. The chain uses TRBV19 and TRBJ2-1; 9 bases map to TRBD2. This CDR3 has 15 residues. Germline V CDR1 and CDR2: LNHDA, SQIVND (reference sequence). V dropped 3 bases and J dropped 3; count of bases not matched to a gene: 3.

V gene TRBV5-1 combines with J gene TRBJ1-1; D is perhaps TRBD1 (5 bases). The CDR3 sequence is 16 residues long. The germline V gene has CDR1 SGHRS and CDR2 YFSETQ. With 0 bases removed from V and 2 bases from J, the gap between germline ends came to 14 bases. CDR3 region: CASSLAGTGLNTEAFF. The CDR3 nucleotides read TGCGCCAGCAGCTTGGCCGGGACGGGACTAAACACTGAAGCTTTCTTT.

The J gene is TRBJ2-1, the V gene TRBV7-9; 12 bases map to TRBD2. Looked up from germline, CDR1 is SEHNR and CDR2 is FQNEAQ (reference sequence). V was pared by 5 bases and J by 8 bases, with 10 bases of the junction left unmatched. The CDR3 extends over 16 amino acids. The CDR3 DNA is TGTGCCAGCAGCCTGCGACTAGCGGGAGTTAGCGATGAGCAGTTCTTC. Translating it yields CASSLRLAGVSDEQFF.

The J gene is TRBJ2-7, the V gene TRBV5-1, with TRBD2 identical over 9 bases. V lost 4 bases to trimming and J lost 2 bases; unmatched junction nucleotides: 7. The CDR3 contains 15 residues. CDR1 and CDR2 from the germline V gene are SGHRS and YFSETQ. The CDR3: CASSKRTSEPYEQYF. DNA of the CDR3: TGCGCCAGCAGCAAGAGGACTAGCGAGCCCTACGAGCAGTACTTC.

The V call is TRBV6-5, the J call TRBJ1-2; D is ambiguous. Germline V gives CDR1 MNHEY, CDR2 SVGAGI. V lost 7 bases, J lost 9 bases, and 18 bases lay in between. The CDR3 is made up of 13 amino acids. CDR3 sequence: CASTGVGGRRYTF. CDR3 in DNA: TGTGCCAGCACCGGAGTAGGAGGGCGTCGCTACACCTTC.

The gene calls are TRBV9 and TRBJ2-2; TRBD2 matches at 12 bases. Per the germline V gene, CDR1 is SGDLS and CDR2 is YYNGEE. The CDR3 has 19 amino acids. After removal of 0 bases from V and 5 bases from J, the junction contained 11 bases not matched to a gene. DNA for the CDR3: TGTGCCAGCAGCGTAGATGGCCTAGCGGGAGGGCCCAGTACCGGGGAGCTGTTTTTT. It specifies CASSVDGLAGGPSTGELFF.

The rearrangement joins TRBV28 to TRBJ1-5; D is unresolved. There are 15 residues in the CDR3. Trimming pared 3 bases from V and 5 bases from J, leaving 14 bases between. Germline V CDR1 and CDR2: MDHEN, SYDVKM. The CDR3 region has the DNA TGTGCCAGCAGTTTCAGTTTTAGCGGCTATCAGCCCCAGCATTTT. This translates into CASSFSFSGYQPQHF. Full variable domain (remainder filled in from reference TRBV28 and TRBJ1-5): DVKVTQSSRYLVKRTGEKVFLECVQDMDHENMFWYRQDPGLGLRLIYFSYDVKMKEKGDIPEGYSVSREKKERFSLILESASTNQTSMYLCASSFSFSGYQPQHFGDGTRLSIL.

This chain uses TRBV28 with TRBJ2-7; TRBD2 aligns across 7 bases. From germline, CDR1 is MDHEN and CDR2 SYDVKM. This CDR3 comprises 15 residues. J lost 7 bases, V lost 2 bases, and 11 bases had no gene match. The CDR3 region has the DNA TGTGCCAGCAGTTTAGTGCGGGCGGGAGTGGGTGAGCAGTACTTC. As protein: CASSLVRAGVGEQYF.

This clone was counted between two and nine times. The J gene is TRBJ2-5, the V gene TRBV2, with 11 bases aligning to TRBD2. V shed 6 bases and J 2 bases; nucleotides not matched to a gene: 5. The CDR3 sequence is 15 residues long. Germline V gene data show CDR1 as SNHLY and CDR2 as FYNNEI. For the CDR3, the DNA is TGTGCCAGCAGACAACTAGCGGGAGTTCAAGAGACCCAGTACTTC. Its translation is CASRQLAGVQETQYF.

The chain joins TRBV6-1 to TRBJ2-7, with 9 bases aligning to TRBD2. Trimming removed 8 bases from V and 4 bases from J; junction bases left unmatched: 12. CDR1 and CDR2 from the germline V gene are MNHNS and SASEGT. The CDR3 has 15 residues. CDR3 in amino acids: CASERHSGSGYEQYF. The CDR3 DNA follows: TGTGCCAGCGAACGACATAGCGGGAGTGGGTACGAGCAGTACTTC.

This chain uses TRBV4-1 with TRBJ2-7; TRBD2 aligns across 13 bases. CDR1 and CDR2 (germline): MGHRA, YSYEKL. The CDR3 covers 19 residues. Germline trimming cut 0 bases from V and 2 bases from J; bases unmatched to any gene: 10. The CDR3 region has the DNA TGCGCCAGCAGCCAAGAGGGGGGACTAGCGGGAACCCGACCCTACGAGCAGTACTTC. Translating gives CASSQEGGLAGTRPYEQYF.

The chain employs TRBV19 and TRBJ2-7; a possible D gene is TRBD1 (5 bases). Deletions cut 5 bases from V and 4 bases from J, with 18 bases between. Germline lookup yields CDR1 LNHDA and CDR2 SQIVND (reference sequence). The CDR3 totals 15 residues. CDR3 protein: CASSPTDSLGYEQYF. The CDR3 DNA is TGTGCCAGTAGTCCAACCGACAGCCTCGGTTACGAGCAGTACTTC.

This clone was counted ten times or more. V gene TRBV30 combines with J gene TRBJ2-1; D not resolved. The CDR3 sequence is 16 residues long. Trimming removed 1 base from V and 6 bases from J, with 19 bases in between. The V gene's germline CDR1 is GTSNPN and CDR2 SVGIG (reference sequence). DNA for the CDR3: TGTGCCTGGAGTGACAGCTTGCCACGGCCAATCAATGAGCAGTTCTTC. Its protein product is CAWSDSLPRPINEQFF. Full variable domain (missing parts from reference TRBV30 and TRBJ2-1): SQTIHQWPATLVQPVGSPLSLECTVEGTSNPNLYWYRQAAGRGLQLLFYSVGIGQISSEVPQNLSASRPQDRQFILSSKKLLLSDSGFYLCAWSDSLPRPINEQFFGPGTRLTVL.

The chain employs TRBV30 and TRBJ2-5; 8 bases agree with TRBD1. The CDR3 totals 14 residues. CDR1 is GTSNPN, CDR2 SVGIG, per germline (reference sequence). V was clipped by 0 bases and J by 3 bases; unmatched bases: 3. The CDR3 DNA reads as TGTGCCTGGAGTGTTGACAGGGGAAAAGAGACCCAGTACTTC. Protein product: CAWSVDRGKETQYF.